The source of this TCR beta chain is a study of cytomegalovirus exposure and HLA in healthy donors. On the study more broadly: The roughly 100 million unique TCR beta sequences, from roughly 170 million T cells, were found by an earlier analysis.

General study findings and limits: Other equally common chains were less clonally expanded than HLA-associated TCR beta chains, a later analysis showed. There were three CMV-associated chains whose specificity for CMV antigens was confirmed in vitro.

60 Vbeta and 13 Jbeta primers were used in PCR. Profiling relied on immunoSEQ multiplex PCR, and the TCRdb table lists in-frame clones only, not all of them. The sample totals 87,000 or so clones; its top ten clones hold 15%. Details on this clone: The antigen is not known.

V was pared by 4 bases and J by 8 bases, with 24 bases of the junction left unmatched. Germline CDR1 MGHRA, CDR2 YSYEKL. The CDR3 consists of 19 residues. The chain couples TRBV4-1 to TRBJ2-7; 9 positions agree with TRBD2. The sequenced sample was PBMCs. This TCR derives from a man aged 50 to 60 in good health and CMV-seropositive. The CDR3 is CASSRLGGSGSPMQWQQYF. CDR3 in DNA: TGCGCCAGCAGCCGCCTCGGGGGTAGCGGGAGCCCCATGCAGTGGCAGCAGTACTTC.